This TCR beta chain is from a study of blood T cell repertoires in COVID-19. In the original analysis: For nucleated cells, counts were estimated from reference gene primer amplification. Only in-frame clones appear in the TCRdb table, and some are missing; sequencing was by immunoSEQ multiplex PCR. V and J calls and clone size follow that table, whereas D and trimming were derived from the DNA. There are about 330,000 clones in the sample; over 75% occur only once, and under 5.5% lies in the top ten. Trimming pared 1 base from V and 2 bases from J, leaving 13 bases between. Germline CDR1 reads LGHNA; CDR2 reads YSLEER. This CDR3 spans 16 amino acids. In terms of age and location, participants ranged from roughly 18 to 100 years and lived in around 22 US areas. All recovered Cohort 3 donors got two negative PCRs, got clearance, or saw symptom resolution.

This chain links TRBV4-3 with TRBJ2-3, with D possibly being TRBD2 (5 bases). This sequence was found in a woman in her thirties who had recovered from COVID-19. Sequenced input: PBMCs or T cells enriched from blood (not recorded which). CDR3 amino acids: CASSQGAGVVTDTQYF. The DNA for the CDR3 is TGCGCCAGCAGCCAAGGGGCGGGCGTTGTCACAGATACGCAGTATTTT.